What follows are 3 T cell receptor beta chains derived from one specimen sequenced in a study of identical twins. MiXCR, run by TCRdb on the 5' RACE reads, gives a single entry per CDR3 protein. The profile shows roughly 1.6 million distinct CDR3 sequences, about 31% of them singletons. The sequenced sample was cord blood. These TCRs come from a newborn girl in good health.

The chain combines TRBV20-1 with TRBJ1-6, with a weak D call TRBD1 (5 bases). From germline, CDR1 is DFQATT and CDR2 SNEGSKA (reference sequence). V was clipped by 4 bases and J by 3 bases, with 13 bases between them. The length of the CDR3 is 15 residues. The CDR3 loop reads CSAISGGYYNSPLHF. The CDR3 DNA reads TGCAGTGCTATCAGTGGGGGGTACTATAATTCACCCCTCCACTTT.

This clonotype was seen a few times. The chain is built from TRBV15 and TRBJ1-1; TRBD1 aligns across 7 bases. The CDR3 loop spans 13 amino acids. Germline values: CDR1 LNHNV, CDR2 YYDKDF (reference sequence). Germline trimming cut 5 bases from V and 5 bases from J; bases unmatched to any gene: 5. The CDR3 is CATSLGQDTEAFF. The CDR3 DNA reads TGTGCCACCAGCCTCGGACAGGATACTGAAGCTTTCTTT.

This clonotype appeared a few times. The gene calls are TRBV20-1 and TRBJ1-1; maybe TRBD1 (6 bases). V lost 0 bases and J 7 bases, leaving 12 bases between the germline ends. The CDR3 is 13 residues long. The germline CDR1 and CDR2 sequences are DFQATT and SNEGSKA (reference sequence). Written as DNA, the CDR3 is TGCAGTGCTAGAGAGGGGGGACATCTTGAAGCTTTCTTT. This codes for CSAREGGHLEAFF.